The clone carrying this TCR beta chain was seen a handful of times. The target antigen is unknown. Using constant-segment primers, 5'RACE produced TCR alpha and TCR beta cDNA libraries carrying sample barcodes and UMIs. TCRdb fed the 5' RACE reads into MiXCR, producing one record per CDR3 protein. The top ten clones hold about an eighth of a sample with fewer than 500,000 distinct CDR3 sequences, 20% to 25% of them seen once. The CDR3 has 13 amino acids. Unmatched junction bases numbered 1, after V lost 8 bases and J lost 6 bases. The sample originates from a study of T-cell memory formation after mild COVID-19. Whole-study findings and limits: Clones that shrank (day 15 to 85) were balanced CD4/CD8, whereas later expanders leaned CD4+. Pre-infection memory held some responding clones, suggesting pre-existing cross-reactive T cells responded.

The V gene is TRBV12-3 or TRBV12-4, the J gene TRBJ2-1; 13 bases are shared with TRBD2. Sequenced: PBMCs or a T cell subset sorted from them (not recorded which). This clonotype originated in an adult woman who had mild COVID-19 (a few samples of this study predate the infection). Cell type and time point are not known. Here the CDR3 reads CASRLAGGNEQFF. The CDR3 bases are TGTGCCAGCCGACTAGCGGGAGGCAATGAGCAGTTCTTC.